This TCR beta chain is drawn from a study of blood T cell repertoires in COVID-19. This clone was seen a few times. Produced via immunoSEQ multiplex PCR; TCRdb's table is partial and in-frame only. In the table there are 200,000 to 300,000 clones, 86% of which are singletons. There are 15 residues in the CDR3. CDR1 is SGHTA, CDR2 FQGNSA, per germline. Trimming took 3 bases from V and 4 from J; bases not matched to a gene: 8. Material: peripheral blood. This clonotype was sampled from a man aged 25 to 40 with active or convalescent COVID-19. V and J are TRBV7-2 and TRBJ1-2, with TRBD1 matching 7 bases. CDR3 region: CASSLAGQNRYGYTF. The CDR3 DNA is TGTGCCAGCAGCTTGGCGGGACAGAACCGCTATGGCTACACCTTC.